The rows below give T cell receptor beta chains drawn from one sample of a study of human T cells and chemical hapten exposure. MiXCR, run by TCRdb on the RACE reads, gives a single entry per CDR3 protein. The table records 74,000 or so distinct CDR3 sequences, under 13% of them present only once. The sequenced sample was whole blood, obtained in connection with sensitization to the hapten diphenylcyclopropenone (DPC). The receptors were gathered from a woman aged 50 to 65 with alopecia areata. Some clones in this sample may be carry-over from other donors' samples. Both conserved end residues are part of each CDR3. The order of the fields is V gene, J gene, CDR3 protein.

TRBV3-1,TRBJ2-7,CASSPSRDRYEQYF
TRBV21-1,TRBJ2-1,CASSKLEETSGASSYNEQFF
TRBV30,TRBJ2-5,CAWEQGRKTQYF
TRBV4-2,TRBJ1-6,CASSQDLGINSPLHF
TRBV6-5,TRBJ2-5,CARSYGPLAGVETQYF
TRBV6-5,TRBJ1-3,CASSYSLGGSGNTIYF
TRBV18,TRBJ1-4,CASSSTPGTVMKNCFF
TRBV9,TRBJ2-2,CASSAGGTSGKQGGELFF
TRBV28,TRBJ1-5,CASNPHQGPANQPQHF
TRBV18,TRBJ2-4,CASSLVGGGIQYF
TRBV27,TRBJ1-5,CASSSAGGHSNQPQHF
TRBV29-1,TRBJ1-4,CSAFRSRAGELFF
TRBV7-6,TRBJ2-1,CASSLGGLAVNEQFF
TRBV20-1,TRBJ2-7,CSGLRVSAYEQYF
TRBV9,TRBJ2-7,CASSVSGTSGTYEQYF
TRBV6-5,TRBJ1-2,CASRAGTGGDYGYTF
TRBV29-1,TRBJ2-7,CSVRRDLRAYEQYF
TRBV27,TRBJ2-7,CASKTVGPAYEQYF
TRBV6-2/TRBV6-3,TRBJ1-2,CASSYSQAATNYGYTF
TRBV28,TRBJ2-3,CASSSSGTGQTDTQYF
TRBV20-1,TRBJ1-5,CSASGPGQGVQPQHF
TRBV21-1,TRBJ2-7,CASSKDGLAVLTYEQYF
TRBV3-1,TRBJ2-1,CASSQTSGRLTPNEQFF
TRBV4-2,TRBJ2-1,CASSPDRTDNEQFF
TRBV12-5,TRBJ1-3,CASAPRGGGNTIYF
TRBV6-6,TRBJ1-1,CASNPLLENTEAFF
TRBV29-1,TRBJ1-3,CSVVGDSGNTIYF